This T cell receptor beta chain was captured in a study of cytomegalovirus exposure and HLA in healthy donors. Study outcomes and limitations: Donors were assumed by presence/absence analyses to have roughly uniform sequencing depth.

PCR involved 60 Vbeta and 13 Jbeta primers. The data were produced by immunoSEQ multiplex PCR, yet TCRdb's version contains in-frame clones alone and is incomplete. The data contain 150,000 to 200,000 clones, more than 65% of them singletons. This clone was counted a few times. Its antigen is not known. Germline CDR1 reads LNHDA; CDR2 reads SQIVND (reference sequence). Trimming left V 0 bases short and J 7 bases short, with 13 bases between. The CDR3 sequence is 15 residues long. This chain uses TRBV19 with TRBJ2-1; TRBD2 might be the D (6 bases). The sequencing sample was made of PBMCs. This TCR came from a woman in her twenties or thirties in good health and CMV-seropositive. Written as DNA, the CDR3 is TGTGCCAGTAGTATAGATCAGGAGGGGAAGAATGAGCAGTTCTTC. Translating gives CASSIDQEGKNEQFF. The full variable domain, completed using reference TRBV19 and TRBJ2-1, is DGGITQSPKYLFRKEGQNVTLSCEQNLNHDAMYWYRQDPGQGLRLIYYSQIVNDFQKGDIAEGYSVSREKKESFPLTVTSAQKNPTAFYLCASSIDQEGKNEQFFGPGTRLTVL.